This TCR beta chain was captured in a study of T cells in Graves' hyperthyroidism and ophthalmopathy. Germline V lookup: CDR1 MNHNS, CDR2 SASEGT. V lost 8 bases, J lost 9 bases, and 15 bases stayed unmatched. The length of the CDR3 is 15 residues. The PBMCs had their origin in 10 ml of fresh peripheral blood. This clonotype was seen repeatedly, ten times or more. Amplification of TCR beta CDR3 regions was performed using RNA transcripts as template. The HTBI primer set was used in a first-round RT-PCR of the TCR CDR3. TCRdb itself ran the multiplex PCR reads through MiXCR, one entry per CDR3 protein. The sample consists of 650,000 to 750,000 distinct CDR3 sequences, 12% to 15% of them appearing once.

This sequence was found in a woman between 18 and 29 years old with Graves' hyperthyroidism. The genes are TRBV6-1 and TRBJ2-1; 8 nucleotides match TRBD1. The sample consisted of blood. CDR3 DNA sequence: TGTGCCAGCGGAAGATATAGGACAGGGTCAAGTGAGCAGTTCTTC. This gives the protein CASGRYRTGSSEQFF.